Sequencing of this T cell receptor beta chain was carried out in a study of regulatory T cells in long-lasting Graves disease. Overall study results and limits: TRBV28, TRBJ1-2 and TRBJ2-5 were segments that persistent disease favored.

Per the germline V gene, CDR1 is SGHAT and CDR2 is FQNNGV. V lost 5 bases and J lost 1; bases outside the gene matches: 7. The CDR3 spans 15 residues. CDR3 regions were amplified by Arm-PCR using iRepertoire HTBI primers to build TCR beta libraries. TCRdb reprocessed the multiplex PCR reads with MiXCR, giving one entry per CDR3 protein. The table lists about 430,000 distinct CDR3 sequences, approximately 16% of them singletons, with around 7.6% in the top ten. This clonotype has a count of ten or more. Its antigen is not known. The sample's time point: newly diagnosed GD, antithyroid drugs for less than 3 months. Generation of the TCR library employed RNA extracted from PBMCs. The same specimen was also included in a second study, on T cells in Graves' hyperthyroidism and ophthalmopathy.

The chain carries TRBV11-2 and TRBJ2-7, with 8 bases identical to TRBD2. Sequenced here: peripheral blood mononuclear cells (PBMCs), sampled at new diagnosis, from a patient treated with antithyroid drugs. The origin of this receptor is a woman aged 40 to 49 with Graves disease. In DNA form, the CDR3 reads TGTGCCAGCAGCCGGGGGGTAGCGGGATCCTACGAGCAGTACTTC. Its protein product is CASSRGVAGSYEQYF.